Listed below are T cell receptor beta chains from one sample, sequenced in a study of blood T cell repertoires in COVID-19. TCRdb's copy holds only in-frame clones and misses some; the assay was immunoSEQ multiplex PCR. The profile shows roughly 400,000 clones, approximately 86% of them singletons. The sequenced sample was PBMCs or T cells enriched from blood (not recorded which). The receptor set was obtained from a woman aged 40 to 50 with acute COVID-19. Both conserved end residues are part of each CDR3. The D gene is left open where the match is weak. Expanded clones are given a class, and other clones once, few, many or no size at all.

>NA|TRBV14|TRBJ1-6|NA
TGTGCCAGCAGACGCGGACTGCAGGAGTCCCTCCACTTT
CASRRGLQESLHF
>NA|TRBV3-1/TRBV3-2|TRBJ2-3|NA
TGTGCCAGCAGCCAAAGACATACGGGGGGCACAGATACGCAGTATTTT
CASSQRHTGGTDTQYF
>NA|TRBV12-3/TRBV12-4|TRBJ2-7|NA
TGTGCCAGCAGTTTTGGAAGGGGGAGCGAGCAGTACTTC
CASSFGRGSEQYF
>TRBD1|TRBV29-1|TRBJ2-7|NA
TGCAGCGTCGGACAGGGGAGGACTGGCGAGCAGTACTTC
CSVGQGRTGEQYF
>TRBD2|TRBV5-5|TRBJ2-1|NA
TGTGCCAGCAGCCTGGAACTAGCGGGGGGCAATGAGCAGTTCTTC
CASSLELAGGNEQFF
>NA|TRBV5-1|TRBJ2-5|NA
TGCGCCAGCAGGGAGCGAGAGACCCAGTACTTC
CASRERETQYF
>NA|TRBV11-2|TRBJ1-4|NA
TGTGCCAGCAGGAAACGGACAGCAAGTAATGAAAAACTGTTTTTT
CASRKRTASNEKLFF
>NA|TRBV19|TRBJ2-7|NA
TGTGCCAGTAGTCCACAGGGAGCCTACGAGCAGTACTTC
CASSPQGAYEQYF
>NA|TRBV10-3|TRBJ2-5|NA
TGTGCCATCCAACAGCGGTTCGGAGAGACCCAGTACTTC
CAIQQRFGETQYF
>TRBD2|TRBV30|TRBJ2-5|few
TGTGCCTGGAATGCGGGGGGGCGGGAGACCCAGTACTTC
CAWNAGGRETQYF
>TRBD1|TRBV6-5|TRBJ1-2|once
TGTGCCAGCAGTTCATGGACAGGGGGCTTTGGCTACACCTTC
CASSSWTGGFGYTF
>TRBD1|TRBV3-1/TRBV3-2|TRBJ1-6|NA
TGTGCCAGCAGCCCCAACAGGGGCGACTCACCCCTCCACTTT
CASSPNRGDSPLHF
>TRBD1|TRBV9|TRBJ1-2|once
TGTGCCAGCAGCGTAGCAGGGGGCGCGGGGTTTAACTATGGCTACACCTTC
CASSVAGGAGFNYGYTF
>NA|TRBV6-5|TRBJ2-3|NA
TGTGCCAGCAGTTACAATAGGGCAGGAGGTACGCAGTATTTT
CASSYNRAGGTQYF
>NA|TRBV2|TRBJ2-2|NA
TGTGCCAGCAGCCTACAGGGCAAGGGCACCGGGGAGCTGTTTTTT
CASSLQGKGTGELFF